The rows below give T cell receptor beta chains drawn from one sample of a study of patients and donors after allogeneic stem cell transplantation. TCRdb ran MiXCR on the RT-PCR reads and lists one entry per CDR3 protein. The table includes 160,000 or so distinct CDR3 sequences, 24% detected once. The specimen sequenced was blood, either unsorted or a sorted T cell fraction (not recorded which). Source of these receptors: a human donor who was either an allogeneic HSCT recipient or a stem cell or donor lymphocyte infusion donor (not recorded which). It is not recorded whose cells these are; they may come from a transplant donor. CDR3s include the opening cysteine and the closing phenylalanine or tryptophan. D genes are given only for firm matches. For some rows the clone size is stated as once, few or many, or as a class when expanded; others skip it.

J,D,size,V,length,CDR3,DNA
TRBJ1-1,NA,NA,TRBV5-1,14,CASSFQGARAEAFF,TGCGCCAGCAGCTTTCAAGGGGCTCGGGCTGAAGCTTTCTTT
TRBJ1-1,NA,NA,TRBV12-3/TRBV12-4,15,CASSFFGTSDTEAFF,TGTGCCAGCAGTTTTTTCGGCACCTCAGACACTGAAGCTTTCTTT
TRBJ2-2,TRBD1,NA,TRBV7-2,16,CASSLGDSSNTGELFF,TGTGCCAGCAGCTTAGGGGACAGCTCGAACACCGGGGAGCTGTTTTTT
TRBJ2-2,NA,NA,TRBV12-3/TRBV12-4,15,CASSLRGLNTGELFF,TGTGCCAGCAGTTTGCGGGGACTGAACACCGGGGAGCTGTTTTTT
TRBJ1-2,NA,many,TRBV12-3/TRBV12-4,15,CASSAPSGARYGYTF,TGTGCCAGCAGTGCCCCCTCGGGGGCGCGGTATGGCTACACCTTC
TRBJ1-5,NA,NA,TRBV18,13,CASSQGRDQPQHF,TGTGCCAGCTCACAAGGCAGGGATCAGCCCCAGCATTTT
TRBJ2-5,TRBD2,few,TRBV29-1,16,CSVLRLAGPNQETQYF,TGCAGCGTCCTCAGACTAGCGGGCCCTAATCAAGAGACCCAGTACTTC
TRBJ1-2,NA,few,TRBV12-3/TRBV12-4,17,CASSFFLIQVSGYGYTF,TGTGCCAGCAGTTTTTTTTTGATCCAAGTGAGCGGCTATGGCTACACCTTC
TRBJ2-7,NA,once,TRBV5-8,14,CASSLGFRSYEQYF,TGTGCCAGCAGCTTGGGGTTCCGCTCCTACGAGCAGTACTTC
TRBJ2-1,NA,NA,TRBV5-6,15,CASSLQGLWYNEQFF,TGTGCCAGCAGCTTGCAGGGACTCTGGTACAATGAGCAGTTCTTC
TRBJ2-2,NA,NA,TRBV6-5,17,CASSYRLDSRYTGELFF,TGTGCCAGCAGTTACCGACTGGACAGCCGCTACACCGGGGAGCTGTTTTTT
TRBJ2-7,TRBD2,NA,TRBV2,13,CASRTSGNYEQYF,TGTGCCAGTCGGACTAGCGGGAACTACGAGCAGTACTTC
TRBJ2-7,NA,NA,TRBV5-1,15,CASSLAGEGTYEQYF,TGCGCCAGCAGCTTGGCCGGGGAAGGAACCTACGAGCAGTACTTC
TRBJ2-5,TRBD2,NA,TRBV27,14,CASRKGLAGETQYF,TGTGCCAGCAGAAAGGGACTAGCTGGAGAGACCCAGTACTTC
TRBJ2-3,NA,NA,TRBV11-2,16,CASSRTRGAYTDTQYF,TGTGCCAGCAGTCGGACCCGGGGGGCTTACACAGATACGCAGTATTTT
TRBJ2-3,TRBD1,NA,TRBV2,14,CAVNRGRSTDTQYF,TGTGCCGTTAACAGGGGGAGAAGCACAGATACGCAGTATTTT
TRBJ2-7,NA,NA,TRBV5-1,15,CASSLRDTFTYEQYF,TGCGCCAGCAGCTTGAGGGACACCTTCACCTACGAGCAGTACTTC
TRBJ2-2,NA,NA,TRBV7-9,16,CASSLDTYRGTGELFF,TGTGCCAGCAGCTTAGACACGTACAGAGGCACCGGGGAGCTGTTTTTT
TRBJ2-2,NA,NA,TRBV30,14,CAWGIPLVTGELFF,TGTGCCTGGGGTATTCCTTTGGTCACCGGGGAGCTGTTTTTT
TRBJ2-5,TRBD1,NA,TRBV10-3,13,CAISRDRGETQYF,TGTGCCATCAGCCGGGACAGGGGTGAGACCCAGTACTTC
TRBJ2-1,NA,NA,TRBV11-3,15,CASSLEGEQYNEQFF,TGTGCCAGCAGCTTAGAGGGGGAGCAATACAATGAGCAGTTCTTC
TRBJ1-2,NA,NA,TRBV12-3/TRBV12-4,15,CASTLTGIAFYGYTF,TGTGCCAGCACCCTAACAGGGATCGCCTTCTATGGCTACACCTTC
TRBJ2-5,TRBD1,NA,TRBV9,17,CASSANVGQGSQETQYF,TGTGCCAGCAGCGCCAACGTGGGACAGGGGTCCCAAGAGACCCAGTACTTC
TRBJ2-2,TRBD2,NA,TRBV12-3/TRBV12-4,16,CASSLQSGDRAGELFF,TGTGCCAGCAGTTTACAGAGCGGGGATAGAGCAGGGGAGCTGTTTTTT
TRBJ2-7,TRBD1,few,TRBV5-1,15,CASSLGDRVRDEQYF,TGCGCCAGCAGCCTGGGGGACAGGGTACGCGACGAGCAGTACTTC
TRBJ1-5,TRBD1,NA,TRBV29-1,17,CSVSMGFLTGGDQPQHF,TGCAGCGTTAGTATGGGATTTCTGACAGGGGGAGATCAGCCCCAGCATTTT
TRBJ1-5,NA,NA,TRBV5-1,15,CASSPRGGGNQPQHF,TGCGCCAGCAGCCCGAGGGGCGGTGGCAATCAGCCCCAGCATTTT
TRBJ1-4,NA,NA,TRBV20-1,12,CSALGFVEKLFF,TGCAGTGCCCTGGGCTTTGTTGAAAAACTGTTTTTT
TRBJ2-7,NA,NA,TRBV28,15,CASSQDLRSSYEQYF,TGTGCCAGCAGTCAGGACTTGCGGAGCTCCTACGAGCAGTACTTC
TRBJ2-2,NA,NA,TRBV12-3/TRBV12-4,16,CASSLGQRTNTGELFF,TGTGCCAGCAGTTTAGGTCAGCGGACTAACACCGGGGAGCTGTTTTTT
TRBJ2-6,NA,NA,TRBV30,18,CACTDLTQAPSGANVLTF,TGTGCCTGTACCGACCTCACCCAGGCACCCTCTGGGGCCAACGTCCTGACTTTC
TRBJ1-1,NA,few,TRBV29-1,13,CSVDRPVNTEAFF,TGCAGCGTTGACCGTCCGGTGAACACTGAAGCTTTCTTT
TRBJ1-4,TRBD1,NA,TRBV2,14,CATAPQGNNEKLFF,TGTGCCACCGCGCCACAGGGGAATAATGAAAAACTGTTTTTT
TRBJ1-1,TRBD1,few,TRBV5-6,18,CASSFRYPGTGRDTEAFF,TGTGCCAGCAGCTTTAGGTACCCGGGGACAGGGCGGGACACTGAAGCTTTCTTT
TRBJ2-7,TRBD2,NA,TRBV12-3/TRBV12-4,15,CASILSGGASHEQYF,TGTGCCAGCATTCTTAGCGGGGGGGCCTCCCACGAGCAGTACTTC
TRBJ1-3,NA,many,TRBV9,13,CASSVGSGNTIYF,TGTGCCAGCAGCGTAGGGTCTGGAAACACCATATATTTT
TRBJ2-1,TRBD2,NA,TRBV23-1,17,CASSRISGSSSYNEQFF,TGCGCCAGCAGTCGTATTAGCGGGTCTTCCTCCTACAATGAGCAGTTCTTC
TRBJ2-3,TRBD1,NA,TRBV4-1,14,CASSLGTVIGTQYF,TGCGCCAGCAGCCTCGGGACAGTTATAGGAACGCAGTATTTT
TRBJ2-1,TRBD2,NA,TRBV20-1,16,CSARPGTSGLYNEQFF,TGCAGTGCCCGCCCAGGGACTAGCGGGCTCTACAATGAGCAGTTCTTC
TRBJ2-3,TRBD2,NA,TRBV11-2,18,CASSQRTSGTGSTDTQYF,TGTGCCAGCAGTCAAAGGACTAGCGGGACGGGAAGCACAGATACGCAGTATTTT
TRBJ1-4,NA,few,TRBV11-3,16,CASSTRGTATNEKLFF,TGTGCCAGCAGTACGCGGGGGACGGCAACTAATGAAAAACTGTTTTTT
TRBJ2-3,TRBD2,NA,TRBV7-2,19,CASSPKSNLAGGRSDTQYF,TGTGCCAGCAGCCCCAAATCCAATCTAGCGGGAGGGCGTTCAGATACGCAGTATTTT
TRBJ1-5,NA,few,TRBV7-8,15,CASSRHRAANQPQHF,TGTGCCAGCAGCCGCCACAGAGCCGCGAATCAGCCCCAGCATTTT
TRBJ1-6,NA,NA,TRBV12-3/TRBV12-4,15,CASSSGTNYNSPLHF,TGTGCCAGCAGTTCCGGGACAAATTATAATTCACCCCTCCACTTT
TRBJ1-4,NA,few,TRBV20-1,15,CSARVGADSRGKLFF,TGCAGTGCTAGAGTGGGGGCCGACAGTCGGGGAAAACTGTTTTTT
TRBJ1-2,NA,few,TRBV11-2,17,CASSEWIPGFGYYGYTF,TGTGCCAGCAGCGAGTGGATCCCAGGGTTTGGCTACTATGGCTACACCTTC
TRBJ2-3,NA,few,TRBV29-1,12,CSVHQGTDTQYF,TGCAGCGTTCACCAGGGAACAGATACGCAGTATTTT
TRBJ2-1,NA,few,TRBV5-1,13,CASSSQGWNEQFF,TGCGCCAGCAGCTCACAGGGTTGGAATGAGCAGTTCTTC
TRBJ2-1,NA,NA,TRBV12-5,13,CASGLSTSGEQFF,TGTGCTAGTGGTTTGTCGACGTCGGGTGAGCAGTTCTTC
TRBJ2-3,NA,few,TRBV7-2,16,CASSLGQPTRADTQYF,TGTGCCAGCAGCTTAGGACAACCAACACGGGCAGATACGCAGTATTTT
TRBJ2-1,NA,few,TRBV7-9,19,CASSLRGVWGQSSYNEQFF,TGTGCCAGCAGCTTGAGAGGGGTCTGGGGACAAAGCTCCTACAATGAGCAGTTCTTC
TRBJ1-6,TRBD1,NA,TRBV20-1,18,CSARVPETGGFGNSPLHF,TGCAGTGCTAGAGTCCCAGAGACAGGGGGGTTCGGTAATTCACCCCTCCACTTT
TRBJ1-5,NA,NA,TRBV5-1,14,CASSTGTGYQPQHF,TGCGCCAGCAGCACTGGGACCGGATATCAGCCCCAGCATTTT
TRBJ2-1,NA,NA,TRBV5-1,18,CASSLAYVGHAAGNEQFF,TGCGCCAGCAGCTTGGCCTATGTGGGACACGCCGCTGGCAATGAGCAGTTCTTC
TRBJ1-1,NA,NA,TRBV20-1,14,CSATYGFLDTEAFF,TGCAGTGCCACATACGGGTTTTTAGACACTGAAGCTTTCTTT
TRBJ2-1,TRBD2,once,TRBV20-1,15,CSARGLSGSLGEQFF,TGCAGTGCTAGAGGTCTTAGCGGGAGTCTAGGTGAGCAGTTCTTC
TRBJ2-5,TRBD2,few,TRBV27,15,CASSPYLAGGETQYF,TGTGCCAGCAGTCCTTACCTAGCGGGAGGGGAGACCCAGTACTTC
TRBJ2-1,NA,few,TRBV10-3,16,CAISVTRGLLFDEQFF,TGTGCCATCAGTGTCACCCGGGGTCTTTTGTTCGATGAGCAGTTCTTC
TRBJ1-4,NA,few,TRBV20-1,12,CSAYQGPEKLFF,TGCAGTGCTTATCAGGGACCTGAAAAACTGTTTTTT